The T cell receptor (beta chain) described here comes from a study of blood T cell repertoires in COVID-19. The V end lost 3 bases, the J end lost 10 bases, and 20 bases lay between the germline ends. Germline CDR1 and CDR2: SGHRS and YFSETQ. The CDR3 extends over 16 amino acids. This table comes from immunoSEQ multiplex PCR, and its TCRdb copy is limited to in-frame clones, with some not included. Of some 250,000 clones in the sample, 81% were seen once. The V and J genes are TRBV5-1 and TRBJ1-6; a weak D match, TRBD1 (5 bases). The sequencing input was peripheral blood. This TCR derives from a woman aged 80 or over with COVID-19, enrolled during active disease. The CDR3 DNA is TGCGCCAGCAGCTCCGGGGGACTTTTGGCAGGCTCACCCCTCCACTTT. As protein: CASSSGGLLAGSPLHF.